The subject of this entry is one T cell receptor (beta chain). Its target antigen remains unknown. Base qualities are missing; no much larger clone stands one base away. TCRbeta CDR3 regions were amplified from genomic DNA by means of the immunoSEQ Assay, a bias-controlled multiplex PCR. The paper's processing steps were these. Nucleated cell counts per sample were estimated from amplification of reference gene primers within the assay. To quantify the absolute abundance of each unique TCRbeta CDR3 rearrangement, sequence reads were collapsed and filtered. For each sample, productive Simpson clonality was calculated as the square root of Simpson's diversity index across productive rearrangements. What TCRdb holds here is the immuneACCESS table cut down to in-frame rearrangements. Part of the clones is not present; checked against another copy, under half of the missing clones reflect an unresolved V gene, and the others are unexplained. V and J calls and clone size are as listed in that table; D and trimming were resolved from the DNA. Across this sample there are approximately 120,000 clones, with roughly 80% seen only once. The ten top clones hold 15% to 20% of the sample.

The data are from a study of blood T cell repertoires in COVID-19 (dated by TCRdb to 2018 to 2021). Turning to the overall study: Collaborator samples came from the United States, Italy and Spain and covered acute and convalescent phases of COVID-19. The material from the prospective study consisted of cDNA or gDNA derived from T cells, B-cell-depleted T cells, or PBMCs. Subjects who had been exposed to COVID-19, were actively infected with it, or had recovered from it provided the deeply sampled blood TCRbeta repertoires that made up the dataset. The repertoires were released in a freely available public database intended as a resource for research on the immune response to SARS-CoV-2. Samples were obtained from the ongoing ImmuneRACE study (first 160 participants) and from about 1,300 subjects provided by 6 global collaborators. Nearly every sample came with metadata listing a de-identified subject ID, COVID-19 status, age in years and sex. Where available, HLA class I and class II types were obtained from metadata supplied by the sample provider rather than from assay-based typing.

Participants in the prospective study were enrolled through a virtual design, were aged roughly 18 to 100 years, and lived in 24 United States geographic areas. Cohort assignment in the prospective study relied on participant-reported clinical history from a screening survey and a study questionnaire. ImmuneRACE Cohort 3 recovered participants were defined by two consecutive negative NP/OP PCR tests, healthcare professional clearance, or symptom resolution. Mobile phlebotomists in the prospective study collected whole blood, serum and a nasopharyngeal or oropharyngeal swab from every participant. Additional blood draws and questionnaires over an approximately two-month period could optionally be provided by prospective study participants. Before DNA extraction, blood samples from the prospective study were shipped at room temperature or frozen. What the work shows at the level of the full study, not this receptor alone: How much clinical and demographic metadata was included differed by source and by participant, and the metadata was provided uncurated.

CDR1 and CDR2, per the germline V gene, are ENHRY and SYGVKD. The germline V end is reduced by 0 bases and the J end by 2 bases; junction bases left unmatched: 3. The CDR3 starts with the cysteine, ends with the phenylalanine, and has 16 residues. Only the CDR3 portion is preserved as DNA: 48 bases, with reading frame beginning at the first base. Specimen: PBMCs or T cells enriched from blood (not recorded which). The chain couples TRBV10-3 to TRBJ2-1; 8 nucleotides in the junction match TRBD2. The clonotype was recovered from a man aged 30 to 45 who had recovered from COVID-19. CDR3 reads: CAISESTGRAYNEQFF. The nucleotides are TGTGCCATCAGTGAGTCAACCGGGAGGGCCTACAATGAGCAGTTCTTC.